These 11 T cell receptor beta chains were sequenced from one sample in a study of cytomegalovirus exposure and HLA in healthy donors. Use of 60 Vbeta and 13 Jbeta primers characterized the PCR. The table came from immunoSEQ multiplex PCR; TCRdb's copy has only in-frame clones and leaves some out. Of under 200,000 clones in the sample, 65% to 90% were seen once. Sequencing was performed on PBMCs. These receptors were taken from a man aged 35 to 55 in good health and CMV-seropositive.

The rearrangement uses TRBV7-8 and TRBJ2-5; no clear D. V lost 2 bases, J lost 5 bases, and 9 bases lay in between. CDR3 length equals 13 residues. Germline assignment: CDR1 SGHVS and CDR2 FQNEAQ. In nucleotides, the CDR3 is TGTGCCAGCAGCTTACCCACTGAGGAGACCCAGTACTTC. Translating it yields CASSLPTEETQYF.

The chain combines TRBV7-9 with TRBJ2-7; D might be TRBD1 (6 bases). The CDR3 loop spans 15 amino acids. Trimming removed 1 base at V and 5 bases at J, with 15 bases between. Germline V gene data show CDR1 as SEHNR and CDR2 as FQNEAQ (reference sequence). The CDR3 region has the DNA TGTGCCAGCAGCTTAGGTTCAGGGGTCTACAACGAGCAGTACTTC. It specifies CASSLGSGVYNEQYF.

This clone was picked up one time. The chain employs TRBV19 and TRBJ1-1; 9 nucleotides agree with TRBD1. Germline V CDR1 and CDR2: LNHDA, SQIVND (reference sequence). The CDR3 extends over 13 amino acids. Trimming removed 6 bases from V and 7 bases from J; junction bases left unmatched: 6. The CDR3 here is CASRTGQGIEAFF. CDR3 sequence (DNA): TGTGCCAGTAGGACTGGACAGGGGATTGAAGCTTTCTTT.

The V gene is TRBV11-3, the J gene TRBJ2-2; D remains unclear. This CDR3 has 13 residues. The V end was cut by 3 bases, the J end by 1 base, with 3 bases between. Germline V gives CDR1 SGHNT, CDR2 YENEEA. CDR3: CASSFLNTGELFF. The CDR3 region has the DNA TGTGCCAGCAGCTTCCTGAACACCGGGGAGCTGTTTTTT.

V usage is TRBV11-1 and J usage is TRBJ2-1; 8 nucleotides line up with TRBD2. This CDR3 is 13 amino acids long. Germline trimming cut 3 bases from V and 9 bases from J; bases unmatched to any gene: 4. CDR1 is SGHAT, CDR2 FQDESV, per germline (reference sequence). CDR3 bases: TGTGCCAGCAGCTTCCGGGGGGGCAGTGAGCAGTTCTTC. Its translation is CASSFRGGSEQFF.

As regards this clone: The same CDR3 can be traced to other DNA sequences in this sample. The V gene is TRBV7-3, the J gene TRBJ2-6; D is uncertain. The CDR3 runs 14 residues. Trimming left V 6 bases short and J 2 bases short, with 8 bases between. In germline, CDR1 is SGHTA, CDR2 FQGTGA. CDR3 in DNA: TGTGCCAGCAGTCCTCGAGCTGGGGCCAACGTCCTGACTTTC. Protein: CASSPRAGANVLTF.

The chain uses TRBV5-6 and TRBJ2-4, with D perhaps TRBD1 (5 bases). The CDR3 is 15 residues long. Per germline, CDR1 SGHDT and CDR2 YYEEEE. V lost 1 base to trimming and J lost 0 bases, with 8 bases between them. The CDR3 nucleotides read TGTGCCAGCAGCTTGCCAGGGCTAGCCAAAAACATTCAGTACTTC. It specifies CASSLPGLAKNIQYF.

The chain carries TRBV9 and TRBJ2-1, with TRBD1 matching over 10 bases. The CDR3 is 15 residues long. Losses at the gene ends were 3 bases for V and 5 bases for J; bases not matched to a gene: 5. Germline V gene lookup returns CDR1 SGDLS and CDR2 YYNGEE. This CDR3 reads CASSAGQGVHNEQFF. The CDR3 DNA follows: TGTGCCAGCAGCGCAGGACAGGGGGTCCACAATGAGCAGTTCTTC. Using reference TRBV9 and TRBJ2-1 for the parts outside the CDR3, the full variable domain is DSGVTQTPKHLITATGQRVTLRCSPRSGDLSVYWYQQSLDQGLQFLIQYYNGEERAKGNILERFSAQQFPDLHSELNLSSLELGDSALYFCASSAGQGVHNEQFFGPGTRLTVL.

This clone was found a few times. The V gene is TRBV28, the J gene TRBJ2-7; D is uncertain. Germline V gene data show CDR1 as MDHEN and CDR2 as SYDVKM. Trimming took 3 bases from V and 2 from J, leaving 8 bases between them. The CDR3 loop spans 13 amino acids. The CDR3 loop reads CASSFGGTYEQYF. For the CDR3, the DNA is TGTGCCAGCAGTTTTGGCGGAACCTACGAGCAGTACTTC.

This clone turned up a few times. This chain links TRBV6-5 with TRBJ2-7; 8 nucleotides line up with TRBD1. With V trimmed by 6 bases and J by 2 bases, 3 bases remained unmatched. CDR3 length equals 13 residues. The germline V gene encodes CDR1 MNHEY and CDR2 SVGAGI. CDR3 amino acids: CASSRDRPYEQYF. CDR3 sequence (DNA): TGTGCCAGCAGCCGGGACAGGCCCTACGAGCAGTACTTC.

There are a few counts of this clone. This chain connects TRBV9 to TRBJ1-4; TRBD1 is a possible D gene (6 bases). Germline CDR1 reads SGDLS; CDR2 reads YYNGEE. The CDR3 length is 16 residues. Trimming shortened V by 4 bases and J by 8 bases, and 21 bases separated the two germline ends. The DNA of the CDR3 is TGTGCCAGCAGCCTGGACGGGGGGGCGATTAACGAAAAACTGTTTTTT. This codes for CASSLDGGAINEKLFF.